This TCR beta chain was sequenced in a study of CD8+ T cells in alopecia areata. Sequencing templates came from extracted RNA that was reverse transcribed into cDNA. Profiling relied on immunoSEQ multiplex PCR, and the TCRdb table lists in-frame clones only, not all of them. The sample includes roughly 280,000 clones, 50% to 75% of them seen just once. In germline, CDR1 is GTSNPN, CDR2 SVGIG (reference sequence). The V gene lost 4 bases and the J gene lost 10 bases, with 19 bases spanning the gap. The CDR3 covers 13 residues. The treatment here: oral pan-JAK inhibitor, 5-10 mg twice daily. The TCR sequence derives from a human donor with alopecia areata. This chain uses TRBV30 with TRBJ1-1, with D possibly being TRBD1 (5 bases). Sequencing used CD4+ T cells sorted from blood, obtained around week 53, from a patient treated with tofacitinib. CDR3 coding DNA: TGTGCCTGGATCGCCGGGACGGCCTCCGGAGCTTTCTTT. Its protein is CAWIAGTASGAFF.